This T cell receptor beta chain was retrieved from a study of PD-L1 blockade in urothelial cancer. V was trimmed by 3 bases and J by 0 bases, leaving 9 bases between them. The germline CDR1 and CDR2 sequences are LNHDA and SQIVND (reference sequence). The CDR3 contains 15 residues. TCRdb's table, derived via immunoSEQ multiplex PCR, lists solely in-frame clones and lacks some. This sample has about 84,000 clones, with about 81% found just once. The chain couples TRBV19 to TRBJ1-5, with D uncertain. The sequence derives from a man between 65 and 85 years old with urothelial cancer. This sample comprised PBMCs, obtained around atezolizumab (anti-PD-L1) treatment. The CDR3 nucleotides are TGTGCCAGTAGTATGGCCAGGCATAGCAATCAGCCCCAGCATTTT. Protein sequence: CASSMARHSNQPQHF. Combining the CDR3 with reference TRBV19 and TRBJ1-5 gives the whole variable domain DGGITQSPKYLFRKEGQNVTLSCEQNLNHDAMYWYRQDPGQGLRLIYYSQIVNDFQKGDIAEGYSVSREKKESFPLTVTSAQKNPTAFYLCASSMARHSNQPQHFGDGTRLSIL.